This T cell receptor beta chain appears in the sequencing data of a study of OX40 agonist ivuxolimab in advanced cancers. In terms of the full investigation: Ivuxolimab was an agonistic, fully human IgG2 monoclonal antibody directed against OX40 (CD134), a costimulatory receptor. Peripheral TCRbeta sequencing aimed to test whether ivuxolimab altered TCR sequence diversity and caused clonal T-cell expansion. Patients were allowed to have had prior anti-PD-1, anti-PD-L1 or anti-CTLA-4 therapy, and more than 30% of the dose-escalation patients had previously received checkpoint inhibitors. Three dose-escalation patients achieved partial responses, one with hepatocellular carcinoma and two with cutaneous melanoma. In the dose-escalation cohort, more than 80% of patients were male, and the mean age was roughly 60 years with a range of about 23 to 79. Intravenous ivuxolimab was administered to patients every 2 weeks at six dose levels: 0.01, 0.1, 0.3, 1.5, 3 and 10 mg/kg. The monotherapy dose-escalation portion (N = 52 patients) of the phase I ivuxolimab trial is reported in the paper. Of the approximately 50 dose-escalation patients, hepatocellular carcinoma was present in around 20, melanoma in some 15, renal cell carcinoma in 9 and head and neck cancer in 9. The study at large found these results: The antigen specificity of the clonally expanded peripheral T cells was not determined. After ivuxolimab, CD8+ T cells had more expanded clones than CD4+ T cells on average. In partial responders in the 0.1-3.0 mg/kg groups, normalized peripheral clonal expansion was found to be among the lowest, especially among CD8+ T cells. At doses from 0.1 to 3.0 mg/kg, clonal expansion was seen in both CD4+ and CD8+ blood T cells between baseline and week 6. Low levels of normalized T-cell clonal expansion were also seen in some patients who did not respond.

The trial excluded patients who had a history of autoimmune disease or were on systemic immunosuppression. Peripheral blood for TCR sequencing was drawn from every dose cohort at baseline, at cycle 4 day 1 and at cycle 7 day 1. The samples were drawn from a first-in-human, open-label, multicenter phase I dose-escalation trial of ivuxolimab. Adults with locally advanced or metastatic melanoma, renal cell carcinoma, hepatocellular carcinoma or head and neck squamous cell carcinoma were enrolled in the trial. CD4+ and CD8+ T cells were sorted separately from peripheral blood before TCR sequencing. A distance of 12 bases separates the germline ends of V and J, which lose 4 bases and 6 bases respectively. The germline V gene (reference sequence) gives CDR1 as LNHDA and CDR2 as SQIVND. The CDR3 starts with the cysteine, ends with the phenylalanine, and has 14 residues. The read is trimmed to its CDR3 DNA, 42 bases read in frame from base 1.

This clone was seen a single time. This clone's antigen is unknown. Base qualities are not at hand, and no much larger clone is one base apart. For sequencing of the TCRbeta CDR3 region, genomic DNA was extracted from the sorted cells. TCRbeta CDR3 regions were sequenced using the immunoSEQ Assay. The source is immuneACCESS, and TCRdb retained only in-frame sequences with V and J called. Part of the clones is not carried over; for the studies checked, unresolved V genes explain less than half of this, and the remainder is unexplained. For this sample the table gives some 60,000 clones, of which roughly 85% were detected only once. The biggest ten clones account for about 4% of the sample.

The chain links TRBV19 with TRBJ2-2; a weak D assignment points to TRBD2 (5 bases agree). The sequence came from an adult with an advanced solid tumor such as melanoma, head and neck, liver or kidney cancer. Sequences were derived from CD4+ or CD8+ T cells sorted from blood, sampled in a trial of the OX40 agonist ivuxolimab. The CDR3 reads CASSSLALAGELFF. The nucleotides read TGTGCCAGTAGTAGTCTAGCATTGGCCGGGGAGCTGTTTTTT.